These 9 T cell receptor beta chains were all obtained from the same sample, sequenced in a study of beta chain features in type 1 diabetes. Since all of the isolated RNA was reverse transcribed, expressed TCRB transcripts were what got sequenced. Produced via immunoSEQ multiplex PCR; TCRdb's table is partial and in-frame only. The top ten hold 2% to 3% of the sample, which has 15,000 to 19,000 clones, almost 70% seen once. Study observations and caveats: Researchers report that Type 1 diabetes patients had moderately but significantly shorter TCRB CDR3s across all four CD4+ subsets.

The antigens these receptors bind are not known. Sequencing used Tregs from blood. These receptors all stem from a man in his thirties or forties with type 1 diabetes.

The chain uses TRBV4-1 and TRBJ2-1; 9 bases map to TRBD2. The CDR3 length is 17 residues. CDR1 and CDR2 (germline): MGHRA, YSYEKL. V lost 4 bases and J lost 2; bases outside the gene matches: 9. The CDR3 region has the DNA TGCGCCAGCAGCCCTACCCCGACTAGCGGACCCTACAATGAGCAGTTCTTC. Protein: CASSPTPTSGPYNEQFF.

The chain is built from TRBV5-4 and TRBJ2-4, with 11 nucleotides matching TRBD1. Germline CDR1 and CDR2: SGHNT and YYREEE (reference sequence). Losses at the gene ends were 4 bases for V and 1 base for J; bases not matched to a gene: 4. The CDR3 has 16 residues. CDR3 sequence: CASSPGQGVAKNIQYF. The CDR3 DNA reads as TGTGCCAGCAGCCCGGGACAGGGGGTGGCCAAAAACATTCAGTACTTC.

The gene calls are TRBV6-6 and TRBJ1-5, with a tentative D call TRBD1 (6 bases). The CDR3 is 14 amino acids. Germline CDR1 MNHNY, CDR2 SVGAGI (reference sequence). Trimming took 3 bases from V and 5 from J, leaving 11 bases between them. The CDR3 nucleotides are TGTGCCAGCAGTTATGGACAGTACCATCAGCCCCAGCATTTT. Amino acids: CASSYGQYHQPQHF.

The chain joins TRBV11-2 to TRBJ1-6; D is unresolved. From germline, CDR1 is SGHAT and CDR2 FQNNGV. CDR3 length equals 14 residues. V lost 1 base and J 7 bases, leaving 8 bases between the germline ends. Written as DNA, the CDR3 is TGTGCCAGCAGCTTAGGCGGGGTAAATTCACCCCTCCACTTT. Translating it yields CASSLGGVNSPLHF.

The rearrangement links TRBV6-5 to TRBJ1-1; D is ambiguous. V was cut by 8 bases and J by 10 bases, with 11 bases left in between. Germline V lookup: CDR1 MNHEY, CDR2 SVGAGI. The CDR3 runs 10 residues. The CDR3 DNA is TGTGCCAGCTACAACCAGGCAGCTTTCTTT. Translated: CASYNQAAFF.

J is TRBJ1-2 and V is TRBV6-1; 9 bases line up with TRBD1. The germline CDR1 and CDR2 sequences are MNHNS and SASEGT. The CDR3 runs 14 residues. J was trimmed by 6 bases and V by 5 bases; bases with no gene match: 7. In DNA, the CDR3 is TGTGCCAGCAGTACCGGGACAGGGATACATGGCTACACCTTC. It codes for CASSTGTGIHGYTF.

Worth noting for this clone: Other DNA sequences within the sample encode an identical CDR3. V gene TRBV2 combines with J gene TRBJ2-2; TRBD1 agrees at 8 bases. The CDR3 runs 13 residues. Germline V lookup: CDR1 SNHLY, CDR2 FYNNEI. J lost 5 bases, V lost 8 bases, and 4 bases had no gene match. CDR3 bases: TGTGCCAGCCGAGACAGGGGTACCGGGGAGCTGTTTTTT. Its protein product is CASRDRGTGELFF.

The chain carries TRBV27 and TRBJ2-7; 10 bases fit TRBD2. Unmatched junction bases numbered 11, after V lost 0 bases and J lost 0 bases. The germline V gene has CDR1 MNHEY and CDR2 SMNVEV (reference sequence). The CDR3 runs 19 residues. CDR3 sequence (DNA): TGTGCCAGCAGTTTATCGGGGGGGCCAGGACTAGCGGACTCCTACGAGCAGTACTTC. Protein product: CASSLSGGPGLADSYEQYF.

This CDR3 reads CASSFRDTNYGYTF. The CDR3 nucleotides are TGCGCCAGCAGCTTCCGGGACACAAACTATGGCTACACCTTC. The V gene is TRBV5-1, the J gene TRBJ1-2; D is perhaps TRBD1 (6 bases). Trimming removed 2 bases from V and 2 bases from J, with 10 bases in between. CDR1 and CDR2 from the germline V gene are SGHRS and YFSETQ. The CDR3 consists of 14 residues.